This T cell receptor (beta chain) is from a study of T cell responses to AZD1222 COVID-19 vaccine. Germline V gene sequence: CDR1 MNHEY, CDR2 SVGAGI. Trimming at V came to 7 bases and at J to 0 bases, leaving 5 bases not matched to a gene. There are 15 residues in the CDR3. Sequencing used immunoSEQ multiplex PCR; TCRdb keeps in-frame clones, though not all of them. The data show 150,000 to 200,000 clones, 85% to 90% seen once. The chain has TRBV6-5 and TRBJ1-5, with TRBD1 identical over 8 bases. This clonotype was obtained from an adult in good health. The starting material was peripheral blood, obtained on day 0 of MenACWY control vaccination. CDR3 protein: CASKTGVYSNQPQHF. The CDR3 nucleotides are TGTGCCAGCAAGACAGGGGTCTATAGCAATCAGCCCCAGCATTTT.